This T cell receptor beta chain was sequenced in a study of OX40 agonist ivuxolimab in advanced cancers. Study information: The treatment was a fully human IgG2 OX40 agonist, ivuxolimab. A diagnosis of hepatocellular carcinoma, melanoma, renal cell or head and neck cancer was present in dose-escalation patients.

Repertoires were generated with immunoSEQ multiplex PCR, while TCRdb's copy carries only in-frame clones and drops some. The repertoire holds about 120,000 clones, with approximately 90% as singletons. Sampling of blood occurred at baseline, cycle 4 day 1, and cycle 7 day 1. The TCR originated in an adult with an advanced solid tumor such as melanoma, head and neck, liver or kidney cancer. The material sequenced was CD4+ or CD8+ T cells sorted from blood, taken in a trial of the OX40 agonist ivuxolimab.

For the CDR3, the DNA is TGTGCCAGCAGCTCTCGGGGGGGAAGTTGGGATGAGCAGTTCTTC. Its translation is CASSSRGGSWDEQFF. The rearrangement uses TRBV11-2 and TRBJ2-1, with TRBD2 matching 8 bases. The V gene end was trimmed by 4 bases and the J gene end by 8 bases; junction bases not matched to a gene: 10. Germline V gene sequence: CDR1 SGHAT, CDR2 FQNNGV. This CDR3 comprises 15 residues. Together with reference TRBV11-2 and TRBJ2-1, the CDR3 gives the full variable domain: EAGVAQSPRYKIIEKRQSVAFWCNPISGHATLYWYQQILGQGPKLLIQFQNNGVVDDSQLPKDRFSAERLKGVDSTLKIQPAKLEDSAVYLCASSSRGGSWDEQFFGPGTRLTVL.